The present entry profiles one T cell receptor beta chain with its context. Its antigen is as yet unknown. Deletions cut 6 bases from V and 4 bases from J, with 15 bases between. CDR3 length: 13 amino acids. CDR1 and CDR2 (germline): SQVTM, ANQGSEA. This sample was included in a study of T cell responses to AZD1222 COVID-19 vaccine. The study's findings and limits: Recipients of two AZD1222 doses showed rising Spike-specific TCR breadth and depth.

Produced via immunoSEQ multiplex PCR; TCRdb's table is partial and in-frame only. The table records 150,000 or so clones, roughly 90% of them present only once. V gene TRBV29-1 combines with J gene TRBJ1-2; possibly TRBD1 for D (6 bases). The sequence derives from an adult who received the AZD1222 COVID-19 vaccine. The sequencing here drew on peripheral blood, taken 28 days after the second AZD1222 dose. The CDR3 coding sequence is TGCAGCGTAGCAGAGTCACAGGGCTATGGCTACACCTTC. Translated, it gives CSVAESQGYGYTF.